Listed below are T cell receptor beta chains from one sample, sequenced in a study of siplizumab effects on memory and regulatory T cells. Method: immunoSEQ multiplex PCR; TCRdb's copy keeps in-frame clones and lacks some. The sample consists of under 130,000 clones, 93% of them appearing once. The sample taken for sequencing was CD4+ T cells sorted from blood. These receptors all stem from a human donor in good health. Both conserved end residues are part of each CDR3. Each record gives: D gene, V gene, clone size, J gene, CDR3 protein, CDR3 DNA. A D gene is named only where the DNA matches it firmly. Clone size is given for some rows only: seen once, a few or many times, or a class if the clone is expanded.

>NA|TRBV7-9|NA|TRBJ2-2
CASSLNILGTGELFF
TGTGCCAGCAGCTTAAACATTCTCGGAACCGGGGAGCTGTTTTTT
>NA|TRBV9|NA|TRBJ2-7
CASSAGGLPYEQYF
TGTGCCAGCAGCGCGGGGGGCTTACCCTACGAGCAGTACTTC
>NA|TRBV5-4|NA|TRBJ2-5
CASSLKGRAVQETQYF
TGTGCCAGCAGCTTGAAGGGACGAGCGGTCCAAGAGACCCAGTACTTC
>NA|TRBV5-6|NA|TRBJ2-1
CASSHGERGEFNEQFF
TGTGCCAGCAGCCACGGGGAGCGAGGAGAGTTCAATGAGCAGTTCTTC
>NA|TRBV7-8|NA|TRBJ2-4
CASSPTGGGNIQYF
TGTGCCAGCAGCCCCACAGGGGGGGGAAACATTCAGTACTTC
>TRBD1|TRBV5-1|NA|TRBJ1-1
CASRFSGTAREAFF
TGCGCCAGCCGATTCTCCGGGACAGCCCGGGAAGCTTTCTTT
>TRBD2|TRBV5-4|NA|TRBJ2-7
CASSLRGDYEQYF
TGTGCCAGCAGCTTACGGGGGGATTACGAGCAGTACTTC
>NA|TRBV19|NA|TRBJ1-5
CASSIWTVKDSNQPQHF
TGTGCCAGTAGTATCTGGACAGTTAAGGATAGCAATCAGCCCCAGCATTTT
>TRBD2|TRBV6-1|NA|TRBJ2-1
CAIGRDSTYNEQFF
TGTGCCATCGGGAGGGATTCAACCTACAATGAGCAGTTCTTC
>TRBD1|TRBV14|NA|TRBJ2-7
CASSQPGTAPYEQYF
TGTGCCAGCAGCCAACCCGGGACAGCTCCTTACGAGCAGTACTTC
>NA|TRBV20-1|NA|TRBJ1-5
CSARGGQPQHF
TGCAGTGCCCGCGGTGGTCAGCCCCAGCATTTT
>NA|TRBV6-5|NA|TRBJ1-5
CASSEQVQPQHF
TGTGCCAGCAGCGAACAGGTCCAGCCCCAGCATTTT
>TRBD1|TRBV6-5|NA|TRBJ1-6
CASSSRQGRGSPLHF
TGTGCCAGCAGTTCGAGACAGGGCCGGGGTTCACCCCTCCACTTT
>NA|TRBV18|NA|TRBJ1-3
CASSPPGRSSGNTIYF
TGTGCCAGCTCACCACCGGGGAGATCCTCTGGAAACACCATATATTTT
>NA|TRBV19|NA|TRBJ1-2
CASSGLGVQDYGYTF
TGTGCCAGTAGTGGTCTTGGGGTTCAGGACTATGGCTACACCTTC
>TRBD2|TRBV7-2|NA|TRBJ2-3
CASSRTSGSTDTQYF
TGTGCCAGCAGCCGGACTAGCGGGAGCACAGATACGCAGTATTTT
>NA|TRBV6-6|once|TRBJ1-2
CASSVLGQLYGYTF
TGTGCCAGCAGTGTGCTCGGGCAGCTCTATGGCTACACCTTC
>TRBD2|TRBV18|NA|TRBJ2-7
CASSGGGLRYEQYF
TGTGCCAGCTCAGGCGGGGGGCTCCGCTACGAGCAGTACTTC
>TRBD2|TRBV7-9|NA|TRBJ2-3
CASRGMGLAGDTQYF
TGTGCCAGCAGGGGAATGGGACTAGCGGGAGATACGCAGTATTTT
>NA|TRBV11-3|NA|TRBJ2-7
CASSRDGGGGYEQYF
TGTGCCAGCAGCCGGGACGGGGGAGGAGGCTACGAGCAGTACTTC
>NA|TRBV28|NA|TRBJ1-1
CASSLDLHTEAFF
TGTGCCAGCAGTTTAGACTTACACACTGAAGCTTTCTTT
>NA|TRBV2|NA|TRBJ2-6
CASNPSGANVLTF
TGTGCCAGCAACCCCTCTGGGGCCAACGTCCTGACTTTC
>TRBD1|TRBV11-2|NA|TRBJ1-1
CASSLVGQGISSTEAFF
TGTGCCAGCAGCTTAGTAGGACAGGGTATTTCCAGCACTGAAGCTTTCTTT
>NA|TRBV30|NA|TRBJ2-7
CAWSVAAGHEQYF
TGTGCCTGGAGTGTAGCGGCAGGGCACGAGCAGTACTTC
>TRBD1|TRBV10-3|NA|TRBJ1-2
CAISVTGTDIANYGYTF
TGCGCCATCAGCGTTACCGGGACAGATATCGCTAACTATGGCTACACCTTC
>NA|TRBV6-5|NA|TRBJ1-6
CASSYATGVRSPLHF
TGTGCCAGCAGTTACGCGACGGGAGTGCGATCACCCCTCCACTTT
>NA|TRBV18|NA|TRBJ2-7
CASSGPSSYEQYF
TGTGCCAGCTCGGGCCCAAGCTCCTACGAGCAGTACTTC
>TRBD2|TRBV4-1|NA|TRBJ2-2
CASSQGLAGENTGELFF
TGCGCCAGCAGCCAGGGACTAGCGGGGGAGAACACCGGGGAGCTGTTTTTT
>NA|TRBV30|NA|TRBJ2-1
CAWSVLSGRRPYNEQFF
TGTGCCTGGAGTGTATTATCGGGCCGCAGGCCCTACAATGAGCAGTTCTTC
>TRBD1|TRBV29-1|NA|TRBJ1-2
CSVGGQGFGYTF
TGCAGCGTGGGGGGACAGGGATTTGGCTACACCTTC
>TRBD1|TRBV29-1|NA|TRBJ1-1
CSAGTGTGVFDTEAFF
TGCAGCGCCGGTACCGGGACAGGAGTTTTCGACACTGAAGCTTTCTTT
>TRBD2|TRBV5-4|NA|TRBJ2-1
CASSLASGGANEQFF
TGTGCCAGCAGCTTAGCTAGCGGGGGGGCCAATGAGCAGTTCTTC
>NA|TRBV19|NA|TRBJ2-3
CASSWVGGQADTQYF
TGTGCCAGTAGTTGGGTGGGAGGTCAGGCAGATACGCAGTATTTT
>NA|TRBV9|NA|TRBJ2-1
CASSVDGRTHNEQFF
TGTGCCAGCAGCGTAGACGGGAGAACCCACAATGAGCAGTTCTTC
>TRBD1|TRBV2|NA|TRBJ2-7
CASSTGTGGTYEQYF
TGTGCCAGCAGCACCGGGACAGGGGGAACCTACGAGCAGTACTTC
>NA|TRBV19|NA|TRBJ2-4
CASGGGGNGAKNIQYF
TGTGCCAGCGGGGGAGGGGGGAATGGAGCCAAAAACATTCAGTACTTC
>NA|TRBV2|few|TRBJ1-1
CASSAQPDTEAFF
TGTGCCAGCAGTGCTCAGCCAGACACTGAAGCTTTCTTT
>TRBD2|TRBV7-9|NA|TRBJ2-7
CASSLRERSYEQYF
TGTGCCAGCAGCTTGCGGGAGAGATCCTACGAGCAGTACTTC
>NA|TRBV6-5|once|TRBJ2-1
CASSPTGGKYNEQFF
TGTGCCAGCAGTCCGACAGGTGGAAAGTACAATGAGCAGTTCTTC
>NA|TRBV7-3|NA|TRBJ2-3
CASSLDSTDTQYF
TGTGCCAGCAGCTTAGATAGCACAGATACGCAGTATTTT
>NA|TRBV5-6|NA|TRBJ2-3
CASSLQGTDTQYF
TGTGCCAGCAGCTTGCAGGGCACAGATACGCAGTATTTT
>TRBD1|TRBV5-3|once|TRBJ2-3
CARSLGGVKRQGANTQYF
TGTGCCAGAAGCTTGGGAGGGGTTAAGAGACAGGGGGCAAATACGCAGTATTTT
>NA|TRBV2|NA|TRBJ1-1
CASRVQENTEAFF
TGTGCCAGCAGGGTACAGGAGAACACTGAAGCTTTCTTT
>TRBD1|TRBV27|NA|TRBJ2-3
CASRRQGRHADTQYF
TGTGCCAGCAGAAGACAGGGGAGGCATGCAGATACGCAGTATTTT
>TRBD1|TRBV5-1|once|TRBJ1-1
CASSVGQGAGGTEAFF
TGCGCCAGCAGCGTGGGACAGGGGGCTGGAGGCACTGAAGCTTTCTTT
>NA|TRBV5-1|NA|TRBJ2-5
CASSAGAKETQYF
TGCGCCAGCAGCGCCGGGGCGAAAGAGACCCAGTACTTC
>TRBD2|TRBV2|NA|TRBJ2-7
CASSRSGTSHEQYF
TGTGCCAGCAGCCGTAGCGGGACCTCCCACGAGCAGTACTTC
>TRBD2|TRBV30|NA|TRBJ2-3
CAWSAGGGTTDTQYF
TGTGCCTGGAGCGCCGGGGGGGGGACCACAGATACGCAGTATTTT
>TRBD1|TRBV27|NA|TRBJ1-2
CASSSGTATYGYTF
TGTGCCAGCAGTTCCGGGACAGCAACCTATGGCTACACCTTC
>NA|TRBV7-3|NA|TRBJ2-7
CASSPGGGGSEQYF
TGTGCCAGCAGCCCCGGCGGAGGGGGCAGCGAGCAGTACTTC
>TRBD2|TRBV4-1|NA|TRBJ2-2
CASSQDALAGGLGELFF
TGCGCCAGCAGCCAAGATGCGCTAGCGGGGGGGCTAGGGGAGCTGTTTTTT
>NA|TRBV6-1|NA|TRBJ1-1
CASSVRESTEAFF
TGTGCCAGCAGTGTAAGGGAGTCCACTGAAGCTTTCTTT
>TRBD1|TRBV5-5|NA|TRBJ2-7
CASSFGQAAYEQYF
TGTGCCAGCAGCTTCGGACAGGCCGCCTACGAGCAGTACTTC